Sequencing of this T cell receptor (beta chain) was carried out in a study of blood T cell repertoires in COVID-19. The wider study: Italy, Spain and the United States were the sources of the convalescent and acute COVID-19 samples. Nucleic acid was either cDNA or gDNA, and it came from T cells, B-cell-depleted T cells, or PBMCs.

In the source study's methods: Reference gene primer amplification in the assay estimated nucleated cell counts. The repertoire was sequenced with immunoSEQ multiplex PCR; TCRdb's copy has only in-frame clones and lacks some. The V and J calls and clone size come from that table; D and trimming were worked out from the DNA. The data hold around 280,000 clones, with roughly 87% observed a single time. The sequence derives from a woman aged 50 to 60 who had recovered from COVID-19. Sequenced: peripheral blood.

The CDR3 is CASSPGTASRYQETQYF. CDR3 nucleotides: TGTGCCAGCTCACCCGGGACAGCCAGCAGGTACCAAGAGACCCAGTACTTC. The chain links TRBV18 to TRBJ2-5; 7 bases fit TRBD1. The CDR3 totals 17 residues. CDR1 and CDR2 (germline): KGHSH, LQKENI. The V and J ends lost 3 bases and 0 bases, in that order; junction bases with no gene match: 10. Variable domain in full (rest from reference TRBV18 and TRBJ2-5): NAGVMQNPRHLVRRRGQEARLRCSPMKGHSHVYWYRQLPEEGLKFMVYLQKENIIDESGMPKERFSAEFPKEGPSILRIQQVVRGDSAAYFCASSPGTASRYQETQYFGPGTRLLVL.